This T cell receptor (beta chain) was sequenced during a study of CD4+ T cells in melanoma. Study-wide points: A reported correlation linked neoantigen-specific CD4+ T cells to CD8+, macrophage and B cell function. Neoantigen-specific CD4+ T cells in melanoma reportedly had diverse differentiation states.

Some clones are missing from TCRdb's copy, which holds only in-frame ones; the method was immunoSEQ multiplex PCR. Of about 9,800 clones listed, around 70% were seen once; the top ten hold approximately 15%. On this clone itself: Its target is not known.

The CDR3 has 16 residues. V was clipped by 5 bases and J by 2 bases; unmatched bases: 6. The V gene's germline CDR1 is SGHRS and CDR2 YFSETQ. The TCR originated in a human donor with melanoma. The chain has TRBV5-1 and TRBJ2-3, with TRBD2 matching over 12 bases. Input material: cells from a culture (not recorded whether cultured in vitro). The CDR3 bases are TGCGCCAGCAGTACTAGCGGGGGGTTCGCCACAGATACGCAGTATTTT. Its translation: CASSTSGGFATDTQYF. Variable domain in full (rest from reference TRBV5-1 and TRBJ2-3): KAGVTQTPRYLIKTRGQQVTLSCSPISGHRSVSWYQQTPGQGLQFLFEYFSETQRNKGNFPGRFSGRQFSNSRSEMNVSTLELGDSALYLCASSTSGGFATDTQYFGPGTRLTVL.